A selection of T cell receptor beta chains follows, all from one sample in a study of T-cell reconstitution after alpha-beta-depleted transplantation in children. TCRdb processed the PCR reads anew with MiXCR; each CDR3 protein has one entry. The top ten hold approximately 2.3% of the sample, which has about 500,000 distinct CDR3 sequences, about 30% seen once. The input for sequencing was PBMCs from the stem cell graft donor, taken from the stem cell graft. The receptor source for this set is a human donor who donated a stem cell graft to a child with aplastic anemia. Each CDR3 is given with its conserved first and last residue. The D gene is left open where the match is weak. The listing skips clone size in some rows; elsewhere it reads once, few, many or a size class.

clone size: -
V gene: TRBV7-9
D gene: TRBD1
J gene: TRBJ1-1
CDR3 protein: CASRNGQATDTEAFF
CDR3 DNA: TGTGCCAGCAGGAATGGACAGGCGACCGACACTGAAGCTTTCTTT

clone size: -
V gene: TRBV24-1
D gene: TRBD2
J gene: TRBJ2-1
CDR3 protein: CATSANVRTSGRKGEQFF
CDR3 DNA: TGTGCCACCAGTGCCAATGTCCGGACTAGCGGGAGGAAGGGTGAGCAGTTCTTC

clone size: -
V gene: TRBV27
D gene: TRBD1
J gene: TRBJ2-7
CDR3 protein: CASSLRGTEDYEQYF
CDR3 DNA: TGTGCCAGCAGTTTAAGGGGGACAGAGGACTACGAGCAGTACTTC

clone size: -
V gene: TRBV18
D gene: -
J gene: TRBJ2-5
CDR3 protein: CASSLLPSRTQETQYF
CDR3 DNA: TGTGCCAGCTCACTCCTTCCTTCACGGACCCAAGAGACCCAGTACTTC

clone size: -
V gene: TRBV30
D gene: TRBD1
J gene: TRBJ2-7
CDR3 protein: CAWISDRAPYEQYF
CDR3 DNA: TGTGCCTGGATCTCGGACAGGGCCCCCTACGAGCAGTACTTC

clone size: few
V gene: TRBV9
D gene: TRBD2
J gene: TRBJ2-1
CDR3 protein: CASSVSGSFDEQFF
CDR3 DNA: TGTGCCAGCAGCGTCAGCGGGAGTTTCGATGAGCAGTTCTTC

clone size: few
V gene: TRBV18
D gene: TRBD1
J gene: TRBJ2-2
CDR3 protein: CASSRNPGQGHTGELFF
CDR3 DNA: TGTGCCAGCTCACGAAACCCAGGACAGGGTCACACCGGGGAGCTGTTTTTT

clone size: few
V gene: TRBV7-2
D gene: -
J gene: TRBJ1-4
CDR3 protein: CASSPAWDEKLFF
CDR3 DNA: TGTGCCAGCAGCCCAGCCTGGGACGAAAAACTGTTTTTT

clone size: few
V gene: TRBV29-1
D gene: -
J gene: TRBJ1-1
CDR3 protein: CSVESRNTEAFF
CDR3 DNA: TGCAGCGTTGAATCGAGAAACACTGAAGCTTTCTTT

clone size: -
V gene: TRBV20-1
D gene: -
J gene: TRBJ1-1
CDR3 protein: CSARLAPLNTEAFF
CDR3 DNA: TGCAGTGCTAGACTGGCACCTTTGAACACTGAAGCTTTCTTT

clone size: -
V gene: TRBV5-1
D gene: -
J gene: TRBJ1-6
CDR3 protein: CASSLDDLQSTSPLNF
CDR3 DNA: TGCGCCAGCAGCTTGGACGACCTCCAGTCGACGTCACCCCTCAACTTT

clone size: few
V gene: TRBV12-3/TRBV12-4
D gene: -
J gene: TRBJ2-5
CDR3 protein: CASSLRGAQETQYF
CDR3 DNA: TGTGCCAGCAGTTTACGTGGGGCCCAAGAGACCCAGTACTTC